One sample yielded the 19 T cell receptor beta chains listed below, sequenced in a study of early T cells in non-severe SARS-CoV-2 infection. TCRdb re-called the 5' RACE reads through MiXCR, storing one row per CDR3 protein. This sample has around 67,000 distinct CDR3 sequences, with about an eighth found just once. The source material was whole blood. The receptors were gathered from an adult who was a healthcare worker with PCR-confirmed SARS-CoV-2 infection or an uninfected control (not recorded which).

The rearrangement links TRBV11-2 to TRBJ2-2; D is tentatively TRBD1 or TRBD2 (5 bases each). Trimming pared 0 bases from V and 13 bases from J, leaving 18 bases between. Germline V gene lookup returns CDR1 SGHAT and CDR2 FQNNGV. The length of the CDR3 is 15 residues. The chain's CDR3 is CASSLDTVRDEALFF. As DNA, the CDR3 is TGTGCCAGCAGCTTAGATACCGTACGGGACGAGGCGCTGTTTTTT.

This clonotype showed up many times. The V and J genes are TRBV6-2 or TRBV6-3 and TRBJ2-3, with a possible D match to TRBD2 (5 bases). The ends were cut back, 6 bases at V and 3 bases at J, with 10 bases in the middle. The CDR3 is made up of 13 amino acids. CDR1 and CDR2 (germline): MNHEY, SVGEGT. The CDR3 DNA is TGTGCCAGCAGGCCATCGGGAACAGATACGCAGTATTTT. Residues: CASRPSGTDTQYF.

This clonotype occurred a few times. The chain combines TRBV20-1 with TRBJ2-1; 16 bases line up with TRBD2. Germline values: CDR1 DFQATT, CDR2 SNEGSKA (reference sequence). The CDR3 is 15 amino acids. With 6 bases clipped from V and 12 bases from J, the junction kept 11 bases outside the gene matches. The CDR3 bases are TGCAGTGCCAACCCCGGGACTAGCGGGGGGGTAGGGCAGTTCTTC. It specifies CSANPGTSGGVGQFF.

The chain uses TRBV3-1 and TRBJ2-7; D ambiguous. The CDR3 is 13 amino acids. Germline values: CDR1 LGHDT, CDR2 YNNKEL (reference sequence). The ends were cut back, 1 base at V and 3 bases at J, with 7 bases in the middle. CDR3 coding DNA: TGTGCCAGCAGCCAAGGTATCAGCTACGAGCAGTACTTC. This translates into CASSQGISYEQYF.

This clonotype has only one observation. The V call is TRBV5-1, the J call TRBJ2-1; tentative D call: TRBD1 (6 bases). Germline lookup yields CDR1 SGHRS and CDR2 YFSETQ. With 3 bases removed from V and 4 bases from J, the gap between germline ends came to 11 bases. This CDR3 has 14 amino acids. CDR3 sequence reads: CASSSGTLYNEQFF. The CDR3 DNA sequence: TGCGCCAGCAGCTCCGGGACACTTTACAATGAGCAGTTCTTC.

This clonotype was detected ten times or more. The V and J genes are TRBV20-1 and TRBJ2-1; 8 nucleotides align to TRBD2. Germline assignment: CDR1 DFQATT and CDR2 SNEGSKA (reference sequence). After removal of 5 bases from V and 4 bases from J, the junction contained 4 bases not matched to a gene. The CDR3 length is 13 residues. The CDR3 nucleotides read TGCAGTGCTTCAGCGGGAGTTTACAATGAGCAGTTCTTC. As protein: CSASAGVYNEQFF.

V usage is TRBV5-3 and J usage is TRBJ2-3; 11 bases are shared with TRBD2. TRBV5-3 has ORF status, its function being uncertain. The CDR3 runs to 17 residues. V dropped 4 bases and J dropped 4; count of bases not matched to a gene: 11. The CDR3 DNA is TGTGCCAGAAGCCATAGCGGGAGGGCCTCCGGTGCAGATACGCAGTATTTT. Its translation is CARSHSGRASGADTQYF.

The chain employs TRBV6-2 or TRBV6-3 and TRBJ2-7; 7 nucleotides line up with TRBD1. Germline lookup yields CDR1 MNHEY and CDR2 SVGEGT. J lost 0 bases, V lost 6 bases, and 8 bases had no gene match. This CDR3 spans 15 amino acids. CDR3 residues: CASSRGQLNSYEQYF. As DNA, the CDR3 is TGTGCCAGCAGCAGGGGACAGCTCAACTCCTACGAGCAGTACTTC.

The chain recombines TRBV7-9 with TRBJ2-3; tentatively, D is TRBD2 (6 bases). The V and J ends lost 4 bases and 4 bases respectively, with 9 bases between them. Germline V gives CDR1 SEHNR, CDR2 FQNEAQ (reference sequence). This CDR3 is 13 amino acids long. The CDR3 protein is CASSSPGADTQYF. For the CDR3, the DNA is TGTGCCAGCAGCTCCCCGGGGGCAGATACGCAGTATTTT.

The chain recombines TRBV29-1 with TRBJ2-5; TRBD2 aligns across 8 bases. This CDR3 comprises 14 residues. The V segment lost 6 bases and the J segment 9 bases; nucleotides outside the gene matches: 15. Germline V lookup: CDR1 SQVTM, CDR2 ANQGSEA. The CDR3 nucleotides read TGCAGCGTGATAATTGGACTAGCTGGCACGGCCCAGTACTTC. Encoded protein: CSVIIGLAGTAQYF.

As for this clonotype: One junction end does not reproduce the germline sequence, and a read error may be involved. The V and J genes are TRBV19 and TRBJ2-1; D gene ambiguous. Germline-derived CDR1 and CDR2 are LNHDA and SQIVND (reference sequence). This CDR3 spans 15 amino acids. The CDR3 sequence is CASKITENHYNEQFF. In nucleotides, the CDR3 is TGTGCTAGTAAGATAACGGAAAACCATTACAATGAGCAGTTCTTC.

Turning to this clonotype: With a much larger clone just one base away, this may be a read error. This CDR3 fails to terminate in the conserved phenylalanine or tryptophan, so it likely reflects a read error. This chain uses TRBV11-2 with TRBJ2-1; TRBD2 aligns across 7 bases. Germline V gene data show CDR1 as SGHAT and CDR2 as FQNNGV. The length of the CDR3 is 14 residues. V lost 1 base to trimming and J lost 10 bases; unmatched junction nucleotides: 7. CDR3 nucleotide sequence: TGTGCCAGCAGCTTAGTTCGGGAGGACCGGGAGCAGTTCTCC. It is translated as CASSLVREDREQFS.

This clonotype has ten or more counts. The rearrangement uses TRBV4-1 and TRBJ2-3, with a possible D match to TRBD1 (6 bases). V dropped 3 bases and J dropped 0 bases, with 19 bases sitting between them. Germline CDR1 MGHRA, CDR2 YSYEKL. The CDR3 runs 18 residues. The CDR3 sequence is CASSQFPGQHLSTDTQYF. DNA for the CDR3: TGCGCCAGCAGCCAGTTCCCGGGACAACACCTCAGCACAGATACGCAGTATTTT.

This clonotype has more than one count but fewer than ten. In DNA, the CDR3 is TGTGCCAGCAGTTACTCGGGGGCGATGGGGCAGTATTTT. Protein: CASSYSGAMGQYF. V and J are TRBV6-5 and TRBJ2-3, with D possibly TRBD1 on 6 matching bases. This CDR3 is 13 amino acids long. V was clipped by 0 bases and J by 11 bases, with 12 bases between them. In germline, CDR1 is MNHEY, CDR2 SVGAGI.

CDR3 in amino acids: CASSVSGGAPYNEQFF. The CDR3 DNA sequence: TGTGCCAGCAGCGTTAGCGGGGGGGCCCCCTACAATGAGCAGTTCTTC. J is TRBJ2-1 and V is TRBV9; 11 bases are shared with TRBD2. In germline, CDR1 is SGDLS, CDR2 YYNGEE. J lost 2 bases, V lost 2 bases, and 3 bases had no gene match. The CDR3 loop spans 16 amino acids.

As to this clonotype: At one end, the junction sequence differs from germline, possibly due to a read error. Here the CDR3 reads CASSSEGQPEVFF. The DNA of the CDR3 is TGCGCCAGCAGCTCGGAAGGACAGCCCGAAGTTTTCTTT. The genes are TRBV5-1 and TRBJ1-1; possible D gene TRBD1, 6 bases. Per germline, CDR1 SGHRS and CDR2 YFSETQ. The CDR3 extends over 13 amino acids.

This clonotype was seen a handful of times. The rearrangement uses TRBV11-3 and TRBJ2-7, with 12 bases aligning to TRBD1. The CDR3 consists of 14 residues. With 4 bases clipped from V and 7 bases from J, the junction kept 5 bases outside the gene matches. Looked up from germline, CDR1 is SGHNT and CDR2 is YENEEA. The CDR3 is CASSSGTGGWEQYF. In DNA, the CDR3 is TGTGCCAGCAGCTCCGGGACAGGGGGCTGGGAGCAGTACTTC.

This clonotype has ten or more counts. The chain is built from TRBV10-2 and TRBJ1-2, with 8 bases aligning to TRBD1. Germline V lookup: CDR1 WSHSY, CDR2 SAAADI. This CDR3 has 16 amino acids. V was clipped by 1 base and J by 2 bases; unmatched bases: 6. CDR3 residues: CASSEWQGAFNYGYTF. Here the CDR3 DNA reads TGCGCCAGCAGTGAGTGGCAGGGGGCCTTCAACTATGGCTACACCTTC.

The J gene is TRBJ1-4, the V gene TRBV18; D remains ambiguous. The V gene's germline CDR1 is KGHSH and CDR2 LQKENI. This CDR3 region has 13 residues. Trimming cost V 3 bases and J 8 bases, with 10 bases left between them. The CDR3 is CASSPIDTEKLFF. For the CDR3, the DNA is TGTGCCAGCTCACCCATCGACACCGAAAAACTGTTTTTT.